The rows below give T cell receptor beta chains drawn from one sample of a study of T cells in Graves' hyperthyroidism and ophthalmopathy. TCRdb re-called the multiplex PCR reads through MiXCR, storing one row per CDR3 protein. This table holds fewer than 400,000 distinct CDR3 sequences, over 12% found once. Sequenced: blood. The receptors originated from a man in his fifties with Graves' ophthalmopathy. Both conserved end residues are part of each CDR3. The D gene is left open where the match is weak. Clone size appears in some rows only: once, few, many, or a class for an expanded clone.

TRBJ1-1 few TRBV6-1 - TGTGCCAGCACCCCGGGGGGGGGCACTGAAGCTTTCTTT CASTPGGGTEAFF
TRBJ2-3 many TRBV20-1 - TGCAGTGCCCCCCCTGGGAGCGGGAGCACAGATACGCAGTATTTT CSAPPGSGSTDTQYF
TRBJ2-1 - TRBV12-5 TRBD2 TGTGCTAGTGGTTTCGGGGGGTTGTACGATGAGCAGTTCTTC CASGFGGLYDEQFF
TRBJ2-1 - TRBV9 - TGTGCCAGCAGCGCAGTTGCCGGCCCTTACAATGAGCAGTTCTTC CASSAVAGPYNEQFF
TRBJ1-1 many TRBV28 TRBD1 TGTGCCACCCGACAGGGGCCTGAAGCTTTCTTT CATRQGPEAFF
TRBJ2-7 - TRBV5-4 - TGTGCCAGCAGCCCTGGTGGGAGGACCTCCTACGAGCAGTACTTC CASSPGGRTSYEQYF
TRBJ1-3 many TRBV7-9 - TGTGCCAGCAGCTTAGTGGGATCTGGAAACACCATATATTTT CASSLVGSGNTIYF
TRBJ1-1 many TRBV20-1 - TGCAGTGCCATCCCCTATATAACCACTGAAGCTTTCTTT CSAIPYITTEAFF
TRBJ2-1 many TRBV29-1 TRBD1 TGCAGCGTAGAACCTGGACAGGTTCTCAATGAGCAGTTCTTC CSVEPGQVLNEQFF
TRBJ2-7 many TRBV11-2 TRBD2 TGTGCCAGCCATTTTGGGAGCGGGAGCCACGAGCAGTACTTC CASHFGSGSHEQYF
TRBJ1-5 many TRBV2 - TGTGCCAGCAGTGAACAGGGTCTTGGCAATCAGCCCCAGCATTTT CASSEQGLGNQPQHF
TRBJ2-5 many TRBV24-1 - TGTGCCACCAGTGATTTCCGCGGGGATCAGGAGACCCAGTACTTC CATSDFRGDQETQYF
TRBJ2-3 many TRBV12-3/TRBV12-4 - TGTGCCAGCAGTTTCGAGAACACAGATACGCAGTATTTT CASSFENTDTQYF